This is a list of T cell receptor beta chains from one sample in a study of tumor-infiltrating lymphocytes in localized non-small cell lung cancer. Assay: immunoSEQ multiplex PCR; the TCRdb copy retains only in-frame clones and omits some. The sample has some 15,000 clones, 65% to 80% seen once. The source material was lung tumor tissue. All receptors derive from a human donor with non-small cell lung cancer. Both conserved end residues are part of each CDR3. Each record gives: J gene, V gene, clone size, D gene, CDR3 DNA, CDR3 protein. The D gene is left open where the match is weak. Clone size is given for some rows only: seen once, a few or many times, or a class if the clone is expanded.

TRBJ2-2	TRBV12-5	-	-	TGTGCTAGTGGTGTCTCCCGCGGCTCCTTCGAGAACACCGGGGAGCTGTTTTTT	CASGVSRGSFENTGELFF
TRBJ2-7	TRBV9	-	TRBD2	TGTGCCAGCAGCCGGGACGGGGGGGGCGAGCAGTACTTC	CASSRDGGGEQYF
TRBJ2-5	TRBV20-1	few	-	TGCAGTGCTGGCGCTTCGAAAACCCAGTACTTC	CSAGASKTQYF
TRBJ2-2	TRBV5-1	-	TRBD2	TGCGCCAGCAGCTTCATAGCGGGGGGGAACACCGGGGAGCTGTTTTTT	CASSFIAGGNTGELFF
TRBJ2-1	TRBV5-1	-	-	TGCGCCAGCAGCTTGGAACAACACAATGAGCAGTTCTTC	CASSLEQHNEQFF
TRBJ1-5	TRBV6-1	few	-	TGTGCCAGCAGTGACAGGGGCAATCAGCCCCAGCATTTT	CASSDRGNQPQHF
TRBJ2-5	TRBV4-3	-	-	TGCGCCAGCAGCCAAGGGTTGATACCGGGAGCCGGTGAGACCCAGTACTTC	CASSQGLIPGAGETQYF
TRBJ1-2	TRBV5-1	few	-	TGCGCCAGCAGCTTGGATGGAGGCCACCCAGCTAACTATGGCTACACCTTC	CASSLDGGHPANYGYTF
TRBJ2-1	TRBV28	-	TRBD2	TGTGCCAGCAGTGACTCTCCGGGACTAGCGGGACCGGGGCAGTTCTTC	CASSDSPGLAGPGQFF
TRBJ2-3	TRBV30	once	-	TGTGCCTGGCTCCGCCCCGGGCCCACGGAAGATACGCAGTATTTT	CAWLRPGPTEDTQYF
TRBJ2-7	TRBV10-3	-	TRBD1	TGTGCCATCAGTGAGTTCGGACAGGGGATTAACGAGCAGTACTTC	CAISEFGQGINEQYF
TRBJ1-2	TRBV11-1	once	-	TGTGCCAGCAGCTTAATGGGATCGGGGTCTGACGGCTATGGCTACACCTTC	CASSLMGSGSDGYGYTF
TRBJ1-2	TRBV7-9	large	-	TGTGCCAGCAGCCCCACCGGGACTACTAACTATGGCTACACCTTC	CASSPTGTTNYGYTF
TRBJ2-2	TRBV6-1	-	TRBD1	TGTGCCAGCAGTGAAGGGACAGGGGGCGCCGGGGAGCTGTTTTTT	CASSEGTGGAGELFF
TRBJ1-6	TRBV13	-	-	TGTGCCAGCAGCTTTAACAGCGTTGGCGGTTCACCCCTCCACTTT	CASSFNSVGGSPLHF
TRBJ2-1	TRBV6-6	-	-	TGTGCCAGCGGACGGTACAATGAGCAGTTCTTC	CASGRYNEQFF
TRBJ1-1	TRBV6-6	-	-	TGTGCCAGCAGTAGAAAGGGGGTGGGCACTGAAGCTTTCTTT	CASSRKGVGTEAFF
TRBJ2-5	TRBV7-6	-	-	TGTGCCAGCAGCTCCAGGGCGGTAGAGACCCAGTACTTC	CASSSRAVETQYF
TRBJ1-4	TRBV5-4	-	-	TGTGCCAGCAGTAGGGAGTCTAATGAAAAACTGTTTTTT	CASSRESNEKLFF
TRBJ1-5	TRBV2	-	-	TGTGCCAGCACTCCAGGTCCTACCCGCAATCAGCCCCAGCATTTT	CASTPGPTRNQPQHF
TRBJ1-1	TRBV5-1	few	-	TGCGCCAGCCAGAGTACTGGTATGAACACTGAAGCTTTCTTT	CASQSTGMNTEAFF
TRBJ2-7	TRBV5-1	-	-	TGCGCCAGCAGCCTACGTCTTGGCGAGCAGTACTTC	CASSLRLGEQYF
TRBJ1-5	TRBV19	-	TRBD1	TGTGCCAGTAGTATGGACAGGGGAAGGGGGCAGCCCCAGCATTTT	CASSMDRGRGQPQHF
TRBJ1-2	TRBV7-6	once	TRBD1	TGTGCCAGCAGCTTCGGGACAGGAGGGGGCTACACCTTC	CASSFGTGGGYTF
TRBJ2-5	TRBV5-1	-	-	TGCGCCAGCAGCTTGGAACAAGAGACCCAGTACTTC	CASSLEQETQYF
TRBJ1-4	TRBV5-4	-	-	TGTGCCAGCAGCTTTGGACAGTTAAATGAAAAACTGTTTTTT	CASSFGQLNEKLFF
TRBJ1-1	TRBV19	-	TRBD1	TGTGCCAGTAGATCATGGACAGGGGTGGGCACTGAAGCTTTCTTT	CASRSWTGVGTEAFF
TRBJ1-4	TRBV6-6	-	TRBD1	TGTGCCAGCAGTTACGGGACAGGGGTTGAAAAACTGTTTTTT	CASSYGTGVEKLFF
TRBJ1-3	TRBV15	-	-	TGTGCCACCAGCAGGGTCAATCCTCTCTCTGGAAACACCATATATTTT	CATSRVNPLSGNTIYF
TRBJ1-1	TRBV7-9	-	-	TGTGCCAGCAGCTTAATGGACAGCGGTCTAGCTTTCTTT	CASSLMDSGLAFF
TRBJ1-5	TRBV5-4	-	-	TGTGCCAGCAGCTTTTGGGGGGGAAGCAATCAGCCCCAGCATTTT	CASSFWGGSNQPQHF
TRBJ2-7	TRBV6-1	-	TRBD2	TGTGCCAGCACCGATACTAGCGCAACCTACGAGCAGTACTTC	CASTDTSATYEQYF
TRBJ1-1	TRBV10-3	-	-	TGTGCCATCACCAACCCGATGAACACTGAAGCTTTCTTT	CAITNPMNTEAFF
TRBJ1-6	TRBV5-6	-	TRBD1	TGTGCCAGCAGCCCTAGACAGGGGGCCAGGAATTCACCCCTCCACTTT	CASSPRQGARNSPLHF
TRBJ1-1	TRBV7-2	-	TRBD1	TGTGCCAGCGGCCCAAGCTTGGACAGGGGGCGAATAGGAGCTTTCTTT	CASGPSLDRGRIGAFF
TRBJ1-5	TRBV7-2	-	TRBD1	TGTGCCAGCAGCCCTCGACAGGGCACCGCGGGGCAGCCCCAGCATTTT	CASSPRQGTAGQPQHF
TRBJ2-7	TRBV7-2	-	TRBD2	TGTGCCAGCAGCACCACGAAGTTGGGGGGGTTGGCGGGGTGGAACGAGCAGTACTTC	CASSTTKLGGLAGWNEQYF
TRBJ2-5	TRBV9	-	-	TGTGCCAGCAACCCTCAGGGGCTAAGAGAGACCCAGTACTTC	CASNPQGLRETQYF
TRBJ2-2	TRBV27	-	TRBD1	TGTGCCAGCACCCCTTGGGTAGGGGGCGCCTCCGGGGAGCTGTTTTTT	CASTPWVGGASGELFF
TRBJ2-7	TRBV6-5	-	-	TGTGCCAGCAGTTACTCGATAGGGATCCCGGCCGAGCAGTACTTC	CASSYSIGIPAEQYF
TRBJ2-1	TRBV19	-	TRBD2	TGTGCCAGTAGTATTGGGGCTAGCGGGAGTAGGTATGAGCAGTTCTTC	CASSIGASGSRYEQFF
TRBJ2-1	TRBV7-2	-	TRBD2	TGTGCCAGCAGCTCTAGCGGGAGTATCTACAATGAGCAGTTCTTC	CASSSSGSIYNEQFF
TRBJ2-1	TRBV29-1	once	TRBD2	TGCAGCGTCCTGACTAGCGGGGGGCGAAGCTCCTACAATGAGCAGTTCTTC	CSVLTSGGRSSYNEQFF
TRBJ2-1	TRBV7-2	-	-	TGTGCCAGCAGCTTAGCGGTGTACAATGAGCAGTTCTTC	CASSLAVYNEQFF
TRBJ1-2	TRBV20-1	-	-	TGCAGTGCCCCACGGAACGAGGGCTACACCTTC	CSAPRNEGYTF
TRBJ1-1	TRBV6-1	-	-	TGTGCCAGCAGTTTGAAGATCGGGGGGAACACTGAAGCTTTCTTT	CASSLKIGGNTEAFF
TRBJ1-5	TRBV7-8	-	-	TGTGCCAGCAGCTTAGGCGGGGGCAATCAGCCCCAGCATTTT	CASSLGGGNQPQHF
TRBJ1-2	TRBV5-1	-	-	TGCGCCAGCAGCTCACAGGGTGGCGGCTACACCTTC	CASSSQGGGYTF
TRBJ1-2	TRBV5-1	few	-	TGCGCCAGCAGCTTGGCAGAGACCACCTCGGGCTACACCTTC	CASSLAETTSGYTF
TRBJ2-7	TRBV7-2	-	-	TGTGCCAGCAGCTTAGGATCAGGGTTCCGCGAGCAGTACTTC	CASSLGSGFREQYF
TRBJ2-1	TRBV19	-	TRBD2	TGTGCCAGTAGTAGCGGACTAAGCGGGAGGTATTACAATGAGCAGTTCTTC	CASSSGLSGRYYNEQFF
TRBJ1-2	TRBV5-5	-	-	TGTGCCAGCAGCTTAACAGGGTATTCGGGTGGCTACACCTTC	CASSLTGYSGGYTF
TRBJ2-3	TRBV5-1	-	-	TGCGCCAGCAGTATGGGCACAGATACGCAGTATTTT	CASSMGTDTQYF
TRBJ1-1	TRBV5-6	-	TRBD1	TGTGCCAGCAGCTCCCAACAGGGGAGAACTGAAGCTTTCTTT	CASSSQQGRTEAFF
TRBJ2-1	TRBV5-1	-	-	TGCGCCAGCAGCCGCTTAGGGGCTAGCTCCTACAATGAGCAGTTCTTC	CASSRLGASSYNEQFF